The 24 T cell receptor beta chains reported below all come from one sample, sequenced in a study of OX40 agonist ivuxolimab in advanced cancers. Only in-frame clones appear in the TCRdb table, and some are missing; sequencing was by immunoSEQ multiplex PCR. Of roughly 69,000 clones listed, 70% to 90% are singletons. Here the sequenced sample was CD4+ or CD8+ T cells sorted from blood, taken in a trial of the OX40 agonist ivuxolimab. The source of these receptors is an adult with an advanced solid tumor such as melanoma, head and neck, liver or kidney cancer.

This clone was recorded only once. This chain uses TRBV5-1 with TRBJ2-7; D unclear. The CDR3 sequence is 13 residues long. Germline lookup yields CDR1 SGHRS and CDR2 YFSETQ. Trimming stripped 0 bases from V and 3 bases from J, with 7 bases between. CDR3 protein: CASSLAQNYEQYF. The CDR3 DNA is TGCGCCAGCAGCTTGGCACAGAACTACGAGCAGTACTTC.

This clone has more than one count but fewer than ten. This chain uses TRBV30 with TRBJ1-1, with 9 nucleotides matching TRBD1. This CDR3 contains 14 residues. J gave up 3 bases and V 3 bases, and 5 bases lay outside the gene matches. The germline V gene has CDR1 GTSNPN and CDR2 SVGIG (reference sequence). CDR3 protein: CAWSLRTGDTEAFF. DNA for the CDR3: TGTGCCTGGAGCCTGAGGACAGGGGACACTGAAGCTTTCTTT.

V and J are TRBV7-8 and TRBJ2-6; D uncertain. V was shortened by 0 bases and J by 0 bases, with 3 bases between the two germline ends. Germline V gene sequence: CDR1 SGHVS, CDR2 FQNEAQ. This CDR3 is 15 amino acids long. CDR3 sequence reads: CASSLAASGANVLTF. The DNA for the CDR3 is TGTGCCAGCAGCTTAGCGGCCTCTGGGGCCAACGTCCTGACTTTC.

This sequence joins TRBV5-6 and TRBJ2-5; D is perhaps TRBD1 (6 bases). The DNA matches TRBJ2-7 better at its end, which makes the J call doubtful. This CDR3 comprises 13 residues. Germline V lookup: CDR1 SGHDT, CDR2 YYEEEE. The CDR3 sequence is CASSLDRVYEQYF. CDR3 in DNA: TGTGCCAGCAGCTTGGACAGGGTCTACGAGCAGTACTTC.

The rearrangement links TRBV5-1 to TRBJ1-3; D unclear. CDR1 and CDR2 (germline): SGHRS, YFSETQ. V lost 5 bases and J lost 4, with 10 bases in between. CDR3 length equals 13 residues. The CDR3 loop reads CASSEGFGNTIYF. The DNA for the CDR3 is TGCGCCAGCAGTGAGGGCTTCGGAAACACCATATATTTT.

This chain uses TRBV7-2 with TRBJ2-2, with 9 bases fitting TRBD1. The length of the CDR3 is 15 residues. CDR1 is SGHTA and CDR2 is FQGNSA in the germline V gene. V lost 7 bases and J lost 2; bases outside the gene matches: 5. CDR3 loop: CASIRQGVNTGELFF. The CDR3, as DNA: TGTGCCAGCATCAGACAGGGGGTTAACACCGGGGAGCTGTTTTTT.

As for this clone: A much more abundant neighbour one base away suggests this may be a read error. This chain links TRBV7-9 with TRBJ1-6, with D perhaps TRBD1 (6 bases). Trimming took 2 bases from V and 9 from J, leaving 11 bases between them. The CDR3 spans 14 residues. Germline CDR1 SEHNR, CDR2 FQNEAQ (reference sequence). The chain's CDR3 is CASSLRTDTSPLHF. CDR3 sequence (DNA): TGTGCCAGCAGCTTAAGGACAGACACTTCACCCCTCCACTTT.

The chain joins TRBV5-8 to TRBJ1-2, with 9 nucleotides matching TRBD1. This CDR3 is built from 16 residues. Germline assignment: CDR1 SGHTS and CDR2 YDEGEE. V shed 0 bases, J shed 3 bases, and the junction held 6 bases outside the gene matches. Here the CDR3 DNA reads TGTGCCAGCAGCTTGGACAGGGGGCGAGGCGACTATGGCTACACCTTC. Translating gives CASSLDRGRGDYGYTF.

The chain combines TRBV14 with TRBJ2-7, with TRBD1 as a possible D gene (5 bases). Trimming shortened V by 2 bases and J by 3 bases, and 5 bases separated the two germline ends. The CDR3 sequence is 12 residues long. Germline CDR1 reads SGHDN; CDR2 reads FVKESK. The CDR3 spells CASSQRGYEQYF. The CDR3 DNA is TGTGCCAGCAGCCAAAGGGGCTACGAGCAGTACTTC.

The CDR3 nucleotides are TGTGCCAGCAGCGTAGACCCGGGTTGGGGGAACTATGGCTACACCTTC. The encoded protein is CASSVDPGWGNYGYTF. The V and J genes are TRBV9 and TRBJ1-2; weak D call: TRBD1 (5 bases). V lost 0 bases to trimming and J lost 2 bases, with 14 bases between them. The CDR3 runs to 16 residues. Germline V CDR1 and CDR2: SGDLS, YYNGEE.

This clone came up a few times. This sequence joins TRBV7-2 and TRBJ1-2, with TRBD1 as a possible D gene (5 bases). The germline V gene encodes CDR1 SGHTA and CDR2 FQGNSA. The CDR3 totals 14 residues. V lost 5 bases, J lost 4 bases, and 14 bases lay in between. The CDR3 is CASSPEAGTYGYTF. The CDR3 bases are TGTGCCAGCAGCCCAGAGGCAGGGACCTATGGCTACACCTTC. Based on the CDR3 plus reference TRBV7-2 and TRBJ1-2, the full variable domain is GAGVSQSPSNKVTEKGKDVELRCDPISGHTALYWYRQSLGQGLEFLIYFQGNSAPDKSGLPSDRFSAERTGGSVSTLTIQRTQQEDSAVYLCASSPEAGTYGYTFGSGTRLTVV.

The chain combines TRBV2 with TRBJ2-6; maybe TRBD1 (5 bases). CDR1 is SNHLY and CDR2 is FYNNEI in the germline V gene. The CDR3 is 18 residues long. The V and J ends lost 6 bases and 0 bases respectively, with 18 bases between them. CDR3 in amino acids: CASRPWAGLLSGANVLTF. The CDR3 region has the DNA TGTGCCAGCAGACCTTGGGCAGGGTTACTCTCTGGGGCCAACGTCCTGACTTTC.

A word on this clone: Other DNA variants within this sample encode the same CDR3. The chain is built from TRBV29-1 and TRBJ2-5; D may be TRBD1 (6 bases). V lost 7 bases and J 4 bases, leaving 13 bases between the germline ends. Germline V CDR1 and CDR2: SQVTM, ANQGSEA. The length of the CDR3 is 12 residues. This CDR3 reads CSALRDTETQYF. The DNA of the CDR3 is TGCAGCGCGCTCAGGGACACAGAGACCCAGTACTTC.

A word on this clone: Distinct nucleotide sequences in the sample also encode this CDR3. The V gene is TRBV9, the J gene TRBJ2-1; D is unclear. The germline gives CDR1 SGDLS, CDR2 YYNGEE. Trimming took 4 bases from V and 2 from J, leaving 4 bases between them. The CDR3 sequence is 12 residues long. The CDR3 here is CASSLTYNEQFF. The CDR3 DNA reads as TGTGCCAGCAGCCTAACCTACAATGAGCAGTTCTTC. The variable domain in full, with the rest retrieved from reference TRBV9 and TRBJ2-1, is DSGVTQTPKHLITATGQRVTLRCSPRSGDLSVYWYQQSLDQGLQFLIQYYNGEERAKGNILERFSAQQFPDLHSELNLSSLELGDSALYFCASSLTYNEQFFGPGTRLTVL.

The V call is TRBV29-1, the J call TRBJ1-1, with TRBD1 matching over 10 bases. J lost 3 bases, V lost 7 bases, and 2 bases had no gene match. The CDR3 runs to 12 residues. Germline V gives CDR1 SQVTM, CDR2 ANQGSEA. The CDR3 bases are TGCAGCGCAGGACAGGGGGACACTGAAGCTTTCTTT. It translates to CSAGQGDTEAFF.

The V and J genes are TRBV30 and TRBJ2-1, with D possibly TRBD2 on 8 matching bases. V was clipped by 0 bases and J by 7 bases, with 16 bases between them. In germline, CDR1 is GTSNPN, CDR2 SVGIG (reference sequence). The CDR3 runs to 15 residues. The CDR3: CAWSVPGGGSNEQFF. The DNA for the CDR3 is TGTGCCTGGAGTGTACCGGGAGGGGGCTCTAATGAGCAGTTCTTC.

The chain couples TRBV5-1 to TRBJ1-1; unclear D gene. CDR3 length equals 13 residues. The V end was cut by 0 bases, the J end by 3 bases, with 6 bases between. Per germline, CDR1 SGHRS and CDR2 YFSETQ. The CDR3 sequence is CASSLVEDTEAFF. The DNA of the CDR3 is TGCGCCAGCAGCTTGGTGGAAGACACTGAAGCTTTCTTT.

The V gene is TRBV14, the J gene TRBJ2-7; D is uncertain. Germline assignment: CDR1 SGHDN and CDR2 FVKESK. This CDR3 region has 13 residues. V was clipped by 4 bases and J by 3 bases, with 10 bases between them. CDR3 DNA: TGTGCCAGCAGCCTGCAGGTGTACTACGAGCAGTACTTC. As protein: CASSLQVYYEQYF.

This sequence joins TRBV6-1 and TRBJ2-7; weak D call: TRBD2 (5 bases). In germline, CDR1 is MNHNS, CDR2 SASEGT. V was clipped by 3 bases and J by 0 bases, with 12 bases between them. This CDR3 is 15 amino acids long. CDR3 in amino acids: CASSDHADSSYEQYF. CDR3 coding DNA: TGTGCCAGCAGTGACCATGCGGACTCCTCCTACGAGCAGTACTTC.

This rearrangement joins TRBV2 to TRBJ1-2, with D tentatively TRBD1 (5 bases). This CDR3 has 9 amino acids. Between the trimmed V and J ends, which lost 10 bases and 8 bases, there was a span of 8 bases. CDR1 is SNHLY, CDR2 FYNNEI, per germline. The CDR3 spells CATGGGYTF. The CDR3, as DNA: TGTGCCACCGGGGGGGGCTACACCTTC.

The chain couples TRBV6-5 to TRBJ1-5; D remains ambiguous. This CDR3 has 13 residues. V was clipped by 2 bases and J by 9 bases, with 11 bases between them. Germline CDR1 and CDR2: MNHEY and SVGAGI. CDR3: CASSYAALGPQHF. Here the CDR3 DNA reads TGTGCCAGCAGTTACGCAGCTTTGGGGCCCCAGCATTTT.

In this sample, this clone turned up a few times. J is TRBJ1-5 and V is TRBV11-2; no firm D call. The CDR3 has 13 residues. Trimming pared 6 bases from V and 5 bases from J, leaving 11 bases between. CDR1 and CDR2 from the germline V gene are SGHAT and FQNNGV. The chain's CDR3 is CASRGNTDQPQHF. The CDR3 bases are TGTGCCAGCAGAGGTAATACGGATCAGCCCCAGCATTTT.

With respect to this clone: Sequence at one end of the junction differs from germline and may be a read error. The chain combines TRBV5-4 with TRBJ2-5; TRBD1 aligns across 7 bases. Germline assignment: CDR1 SGHNT and CDR2 YYREEE (reference sequence). The CDR3 extends over 14 amino acids. CDR3 bases: TGTGCCAGCAGCATACGGGACAGTCAAGAGGCCCAGTACTTC. This sequence encodes CASSIRDSQEAQYF.

The chain employs TRBV2 and TRBJ2-2, with a weak D call TRBD1 (6 bases). V was shortened by 4 bases and J by 5 bases, with 11 bases between the two germline ends. CDR3 length: 14 amino acids. The germline V gene has CDR1 SNHLY and CDR2 FYNNEI. The CDR3 reads CASSARQATGELFF. CDR3 DNA: TGTGCCAGCAGTGCCCGACAGGCAACCGGGGAGCTGTTTTTT.